The 2 T cell receptor beta chains below all came from one sample that was sequenced in a study of blood T cell repertoires in COVID-19. The repertoire was sequenced with immunoSEQ multiplex PCR; TCRdb's copy has only in-frame clones and lacks some. The sample contains about 99,000 clones, 84% of which appear only once. The sample was peripheral blood. These receptors all stem from a man in his 70s with active or convalescent COVID-19.

CDR3: CASKRGQDASPLHF. CDR3 bases: TGTGCCAGTAAAAGGGGACAGGATGCTTCACCCCTCCACTTT. V gene TRBV19 combines with J gene TRBJ1-6, with 8 bases aligning to TRBD1. V lost 7 bases, J lost 9 bases, and 8 bases stayed unmatched. Germline V gene data show CDR1 as LNHDA and CDR2 as SQIVND (reference sequence). The CDR3 has 14 amino acids.

The chain couples TRBV2 to TRBJ1-1; D not resolved. The V end was cut by 5 bases, the J end by 8 bases, with 9 bases between. The CDR3 length is 11 residues. CDR1 and CDR2 (germline): SNHLY, FYNNEI. CDR3 residues: CASSQTGEAFF. The CDR3 coding sequence is TGTGCCAGCAGTCAAACCGGGGAAGCTTTCTTT.